The 24 T cell receptor beta chains reported below all come from one sample, sequenced in a study of response to subunit inactivated influenza vaccine. One entry per CDR3 protein, called by TCRdb with MiXCR from the RT-PCR reads. The sample holds about 170,000 distinct CDR3 sequences, about an eighth seen once. The sample was also reused in another study, on T cells expressing NK-cell markers. That report notes: The cDNA for TCR beta came from 5'RACE template switching with UMIs.

The specimen comprised CD8+ T cells sorted from PBMCs, sampled about 12 days after vaccination. The receptors stem from a man in his fifties or sixties who received an inactivated influenza vaccine.

The sample holds one count of this clonotype. The genes are TRBV25-1 and TRBJ2-1, with TRBD2 matching 8 bases. Per the germline V gene, CDR1 is MGHDK and CDR2 is SYGVNS. Losses at the gene ends were 5 bases for V and 2 bases for J; bases not matched to a gene: 5. The CDR3 is 15 amino acids. CDR3 coding DNA: TGTGCCAGCAGTACGAGCGGGAGCCCCTACAATGAGCAGTTCTTC. This translates into CASSTSGSPYNEQFF. The variable domain in full, with the rest retrieved from reference TRBV25-1 and TRBJ2-1, is EADIYQTPRYLVIGTGKKITLECSQTMGHDKMYWYQQDPGMELHLIHYSYGVNSTEKGDLSSESTVSRIRTEHFPLTLESARPSHTSQYLCASSTSGSPYNEQFFGPGTRLTVL.

This clonotype was recorded a few times. This sequence joins TRBV12-3 or TRBV12-4 and TRBJ2-7, with D possibly called TRBD1 or TRBD2 (5 bases each). The ends were cut back, 3 bases at V and 1 base at J, with 16 bases in the middle. The CDR3 has 16 residues. The DNA for the CDR3 is TGTGCCAGCAGTTTCGGGTTACGGGACGGGTCCTACGAGCAGTACTTC. Translating gives CASSFGLRDGSYEQYF.

This clonotype was recorded a few times. V usage is TRBV6-1 and J usage is TRBJ1-2, with 7 bases that match TRBD1. V lost 6 bases, J lost 3 bases, and 16 bases stayed unmatched. CDR1 and CDR2 (germline): MNHNS, SASEGT. The CDR3 has 17 residues. The chain's CDR3 is CASRSDRVRGPDYGYTF. In DNA, the CDR3 is TGTGCCAGCAGAAGTGACAGGGTACGAGGTCCGGACTATGGCTACACCTTC.

This clonotype was detected only a few times. The chain recombines TRBV7-2 with TRBJ2-7; the match to TRBD2 covers 14 bases. The CDR3 is made up of 14 amino acids. The V and J ends lost 4 bases and 6 bases, in that order; junction bases with no gene match: 2. Per germline, CDR1 SGHTA and CDR2 FQGNSA. DNA for the CDR3: TGTGCCAGCAGCTCGGGACTAGCGGGAGTCGAGCAGTACTTC. It specifies CASSSGLAGVEQYF.

This clonotype was counted only a few times. The genes are TRBV5-6 and TRBJ2-7; TRBD2 is a possible D gene (5 bases). The V and J ends lost 1 base and 0 bases respectively, with 14 bases between them. The germline V gene encodes CDR1 SGHDT and CDR2 YYEEEE. The CDR3 contains 16 residues. The CDR3 loop reads CASSLLLAGYSYEQYF. The CDR3 DNA sequence: TGTGCCAGCAGCTTGCTCCTAGCCGGATACTCCTACGAGCAGTACTTC.

The chain couples TRBV12-3 or TRBV12-4 to TRBJ2-5, with D possibly TRBD1 on 6 matching bases. The V and J ends lost 1 base and 4 bases respectively, with 10 bases between them. The CDR3 covers 14 residues. The CDR3 nucleotides read TGTGCCAGCAGTTTAGTGGGCAGGGGAGAGACCCAGTACTTC. Translation gives CASSLVGRGETQYF.

The CDR3 nucleotides read TGCAGCGTTGTGACAGGCTCTACCTACGAGCAGTACTTC. Translation gives CSVVTGSTYEQYF. V gene TRBV29-1 combines with J gene TRBJ2-7; TRBD1 might be the D (6 bases). The CDR3 sequence is 13 residues long. The V end was cut by 4 bases, the J end by 2 bases, with 12 bases between. Germline V CDR1 and CDR2: SQVTM, ANQGSEA.

This sequence joins TRBV6-4 and TRBJ2-3; possible D gene TRBD2, 5 bases. V lost 4 bases and J lost 1, with 9 bases in between. The CDR3 contains 14 residues. Germline CDR1 MRHNA, CDR2 SNTAGT. CDR3 protein: CASSAFGGTDTQYF. The CDR3 DNA follows: TGTGCCAGCAGTGCGTTCGGGGGCACAGATACGCAGTATTTT.

This clonotype has only a few counts. The rearrangement joins TRBV4-3 to TRBJ2-7; 7 bases fit TRBD1. The length of the CDR3 is 14 residues. The junction had 5 bases not matched to a gene; V was cut back by 4 bases and J by 2 bases. The V gene's germline CDR1 is LGHNA and CDR2 YSLEER. DNA of the CDR3: TGCGCCAGCAGCCCAGGGGGACGGACCTACGAGCAGTACTTC. It encodes CASSPGGRTYEQYF.

This clonotype was found a few times. CDR3 nucleotides: TGTGCCAGCAGTTACCCGGACAACCTCCAAGGGGATACGCAGTATTTT. Its protein product is CASSYPDNLQGDTQYF. The chain combines TRBV6-2 or TRBV6-3 with TRBJ2-3, with a possible D match to TRBD1 (5 bases). This CDR3 spans 16 amino acids. Trimming took off 2 bases at V and 6 bases at J, with 18 bases between the two ends. Per the germline V gene, CDR1 is MNHEY and CDR2 is SVGEGT.

The sample holds many counts of this clonotype. The J gene is TRBJ2-7, the V gene TRBV29-1; the match to TRBD2 covers 8 bases. The germline V gene has CDR1 SQVTM and CDR2 ANQGSEA. The CDR3 loop spans 14 amino acids. Losses at the gene ends were 0 bases for V and 6 bases for J; bases not matched to a gene: 7. The CDR3 is CSVEEGEREPEQYF. As DNA, the CDR3 is TGCAGCGTTGAAGAGGGCGAGCGGGAGCCCGAGCAGTACTTC.

A few counts support this clonotype. The chain joins TRBV12-3 or TRBV12-4 to TRBJ1-2; no clear D gene. V was clipped by 3 bases and J by 4 bases, with 9 bases between them. The CDR3 totals 13 residues. The CDR3 reads CASSFLVIYGYTF. Here the CDR3 DNA reads TGTGCCAGCAGTTTCCTGGTTATCTATGGCTACACCTTC.

Note on this clonotype: An end of the junction does not agree with germline; a read error may underlie this. The chain recombines TRBV4-2 with TRBJ2-2, with D uncertain. Germline V gene lookup returns CDR1 LGHNA and CDR2 YNFKEQ. This CDR3 is built from 15 residues. CDR3 protein: CASTQDRVAPGELFF. CDR3 coding DNA: TGTGCCAGCACCCAAGATCGGGTAGCACCCGGGGAGCTGTTTTTT.

J is TRBJ2-7 and V is TRBV19; 8 nucleotides align to TRBD2. J lost 2 bases, V lost 3 bases, and 0 bases had no gene match. The CDR3 runs to 13 residues. Germline V lookup: CDR1 LNHDA, CDR2 SQIVND (reference sequence). The CDR3 is CASSMGLAYEQYF. DNA for the CDR3: TGTGCCAGTAGTATGGGACTAGCCTACGAGCAGTACTTC. Supplemented by reference TRBV19 and TRBJ2-7, the full variable domain reads DGGITQSPKYLFRKEGQNVTLSCEQNLNHDAMYWYRQDPGQGLRLIYYSQIVNDFQKGDIAEGYSVSREKKESFPLTVTSAQKNPTAFYLCASSMGLAYEQYFGPGTRLTVT.

This chain links TRBV14 with TRBJ2-7; the D is unclear. The CDR3 is 13 residues long. The V gene lost 1 base and the J gene lost 6 bases, with 10 bases spanning the gap. Germline lookup yields CDR1 SGHDN and CDR2 FVKESK. The DNA for the CDR3 is TGTGCCAGCAGCCAAGGGTGGCGCGGCGAGCAGTACTTC. Protein product: CASSQGWRGEQYF.

This clonotype has only a few counts. The CDR3 DNA reads TGCGCCAGCAGCCCGAGCGGGAGAACGAATGAGCAGTTCTTC. Translating gives CASSPSGRTNEQFF. The genes are TRBV4-1 and TRBJ2-1; 8 bases line up with TRBD2. The ends lost 4 bases at V and 7 bases at J; junction bases unmatched: 6. From germline, CDR1 is MGHRA and CDR2 YSYEKL. CDR3 size: 14 residues.

The rearrangement joins TRBV15 to TRBJ2-7; D is unclear. The CDR3 spans 13 residues. Trimming pared 0 bases from V and 0 bases from J, leaving 3 bases between. Germline V gene data show CDR1 as LNHNV and CDR2 as YYDKDF (reference sequence). The CDR3 is CATSRDRSYEQYF. CDR3 nucleotide sequence: TGTGCCACCAGCAGAGATCGCTCCTACGAGCAGTACTTC.

This chain connects TRBV2 to TRBJ2-2; D gene ambiguous. V dropped 4 bases and J dropped 0 bases, with 12 bases sitting between them. CDR1 SNHLY and CDR2 FYNNEI come from the germline V gene. The CDR3 extends over 16 amino acids. As DNA, the CDR3 is TGTGCCAGCAGTGCCGGCAGGCCTGCGAACACCGGGGAGCTGTTTTTT. Translated: CASSAGRPANTGELFF.

CDR3 in DNA: TGTGCCAGCAGCAAGCACAGGGGAGGCAATCAGCCCCAGCATTTT. Residues: CASSKHRGGNQPQHF. The gene calls are TRBV21-1 and TRBJ1-5; no DNA check was done on the table's D call, TRBD1. TRBV21-1 is labeled a pseudogene. The CDR3 length is 15 residues.

The V gene is TRBV24-1, the J gene TRBJ2-1; 10 bases map to TRBD1. CDR3 length: 16 residues. In germline, CDR1 is KGHDR, CDR2 SFDVKD. V lost 4 bases to trimming and J lost 6 bases; unmatched junction nucleotides: 8. The CDR3 reads CATSDRGQGWTNEQFF. CDR3 bases: TGTGCCACCAGTGACCGGGGACAGGGGTGGACCAATGAGCAGTTCTTC.

This clonotype was seen a handful of times. This chain joins TRBV27 and TRBJ1-1; no firm D call. With 5 bases removed from V and 6 bases from J, the gap between germline ends came to 13 bases. The CDR3 has 13 amino acids. CDR1 and CDR2 (germline): MNHEY, SMNVEV (reference sequence). In DNA form, the CDR3 reads TGTGCCAGCAGTCCGATCACTGGCTCTGAAGCTTTCTTT. As protein: CASSPITGSEAFF.

CDR3 coding DNA: TGTGCCAGCAGCCCGGGAAACATTCAGTACTTC. This encodes CASSPGNIQYF. The J gene is TRBJ2-4, the V gene TRBV7-9; no reliable D call. V lost 5 bases and J lost 6, with 5 bases in between. CDR1 and CDR2 from the germline V gene are SEHNR and FQNEAQ (reference sequence). The CDR3 loop spans 11 amino acids.

This chain links TRBV3-1 with TRBJ1-1; possible D gene TRBD1, 6 bases. V lost 0 bases and J lost 1, with 15 bases in between. Germline values: CDR1 LGHDT, CDR2 YNNKEL (reference sequence). The CDR3 contains 17 residues. CDR3 region: CASSQEVGAGWNTEAFF. CDR3 DNA: TGTGCCAGCAGCCAAGAGGTGGGGGCGGGTTGGAACACTGAAGCTTTCTTT.

V and J are TRBV7-3 and TRBJ2-1; TRBD1 matches at 8 bases. V lost 5 bases, J lost 8 bases, and 2 bases stayed unmatched. From germline, CDR1 is SGHTA and CDR2 FQGTGA. This CDR3 contains 12 residues. The CDR3 region is CASSQGADEQFF. The CDR3 DNA follows: TGTGCCAGCAGCCAGGGGGCGGATGAGCAGTTCTTC.